A selection of T cell receptor beta chains follows, all from one sample in a study of blood T cell repertoires in COVID-19. Clones were sequenced by immunoSEQ multiplex PCR, and TCRdb holds only the in-frame ones, with some missing. The sample has 250,000 to 300,000 clones; around 92% are singletons. Sequencing was done on a sample of PBMCs or T cells enriched from blood (not recorded which). Source of these receptors: an older woman who had recovered from COVID-19. Each CDR3 is given with its conserved first and last residue.

V gene: TRBV19; CDR3 protein: CASSGGAGGFYEQYF
V gene: TRBV9; CDR3 protein: CASGWGTSSTGELFF
V gene: TRBV4-1; CDR3 protein: CASSLAATDTQYF
V gene: TRBV19; CDR3 protein: CASSIAGGGNQPQHF
V gene: TRBV2; CDR3 protein: CASTHLGSSGDQATQYF
V gene: TRBV6-5; CDR3 protein: CASRTGLAGVEQYF
V gene: TRBV30; CDR3 protein: CAWSVTGGENIQYF
V gene: TRBV28; CDR3 protein: CASRDPGGPDTQYF
V gene: TRBV18; CDR3 protein: CASSPNPGQGNYGYTF
V gene: TRBV9; CDR3 protein: CASSDGSINEKLFF
V gene: TRBV19; CDR3 protein: CASSIQGSNEKLFF
V gene: TRBV4-1; CDR3 protein: CASSQDRETQYF
V gene: TRBV5-1; CDR3 protein: CASSLEGHRNTGELFF
V gene: TRBV5-1; CDR3 protein: CASSLVGANTEAFF
V gene: TRBV11-3; CDR3 protein: CASSLGLTQETQYF
V gene: TRBV6-5; CDR3 protein: CASSRWESSYEQYF
V gene: TRBV12-5; CDR3 protein: CASGSTGGGFSEKLFF
V gene: TRBV24-1; CDR3 protein: CATSGGSGNANTGELFF
V gene: TRBV2; CDR3 protein: CASTLSMNTEAFF
V gene: TRBV9; CDR3 protein: CASSLGTAPNYGYTF
V gene: TRBV2; CDR3 protein: CASTRDRTGEQYF
V gene: TRBV19; CDR3 protein: CASSGSGGAYEQFF
V gene: TRBV4-2; CDR3 protein: CASSQSGTRSYEQYF
V gene: TRBV5-6; CDR3 protein: CASSPTWGSGGIYNEQFF
V gene: TRBV20-1; CDR3 protein: CSASRVGGYTF
V gene: TRBV6-5; CDR3 protein: CASSYVRRGNEKLFF
V gene: TRBV5-1; CDR3 protein: CASSLDNDYGYTF
V gene: TRBV30; CDR3 protein: CASTTNTEAFF
V gene: TRBV2; CDR3 protein: CASSIPGQQPQHF
V gene: TRBV2; CDR3 protein: CASSRTVTNEKLFF
V gene: TRBV9; CDR3 protein: CASSSRSGTGEAEAFF
V gene: TRBV5-4; CDR3 protein: CASSLGQGAATNEKLFF
V gene: TRBV9; CDR3 protein: CASSPQGSNYGYTF
V gene: TRBV6-5; CDR3 protein: CASRAGWGNQPQHF
V gene: TRBV11-3; CDR3 protein: CASSLRGRAKNTEAFF
V gene: TRBV19; CDR3 protein: CASKNRGGSSNQPQHF
V gene: TRBV5-1; CDR3 protein: CASSLVGTRIEKLFF
V gene: TRBV28; CDR3 protein: CASSLRGSPLETQYF
V gene: TRBV27; CDR3 protein: CASSPPGGTPIYEQYF
V gene: TRBV24-1; CDR3 protein: CATSAGGSPNQPQHF
V gene: TRBV19; CDR3 protein: CASSPGDTQYF